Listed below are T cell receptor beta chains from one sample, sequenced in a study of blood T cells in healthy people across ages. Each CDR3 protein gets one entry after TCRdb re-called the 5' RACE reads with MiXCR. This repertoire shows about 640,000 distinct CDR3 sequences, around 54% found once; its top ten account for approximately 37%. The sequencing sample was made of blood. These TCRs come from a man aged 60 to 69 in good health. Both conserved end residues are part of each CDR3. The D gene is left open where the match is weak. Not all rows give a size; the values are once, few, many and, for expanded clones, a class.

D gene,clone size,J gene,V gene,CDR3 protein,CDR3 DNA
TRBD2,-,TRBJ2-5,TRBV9,CASSRTGTRQETQYF,TGTGCCAGCAGTCGAACCGGGACTAGACAAGAGACCCAGTACTTC
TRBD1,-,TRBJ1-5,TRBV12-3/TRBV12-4,CASSRDRDYSNQPQHF,TGTGCCAGCAGCCGGGACAGGGATTATAGCAATCAGCCCCAGCATTTT
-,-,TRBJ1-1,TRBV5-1,CASSLRATQGTEAFF,TGCGCCAGCAGCTTGAGGGCGACGCAAGGCACTGAAGCTTTCTTT
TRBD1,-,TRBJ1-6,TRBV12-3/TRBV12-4,CASSIWGQGIQNSPLHF,TGTGCCAGCAGTATATGGGGACAGGGGATCCAAAATTCACCCCTCCACTTT
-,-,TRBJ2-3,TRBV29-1,CSVEDLAGTDTQYF,TGCAGCGTTGAAGATCTAGCAGGTACCGATACGCAGTATTTT
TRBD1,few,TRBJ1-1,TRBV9,CASRPVTGGTEAFF,TGTGCCAGCAGACCGGTGACAGGGGGCACTGAAGCTTTCTTT
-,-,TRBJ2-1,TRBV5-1,CASSLWEDNEQFF,TGCGCCAGCAGCTTGTGGGAAGACAATGAGCAGTTCTTC
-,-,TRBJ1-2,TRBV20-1,CSAAPGPTYGYTF,TGCAGTGCTGCTCCGGGACCGACCTATGGCTACACCTTC
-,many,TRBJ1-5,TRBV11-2,CASSGGSNQPQHF,TGTGCCAGCAGCGGCGGAAGCAATCAGCCCCAGCATTTT
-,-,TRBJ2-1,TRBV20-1,CSAPPTDYNEQFF,TGCAGTGCTCCCCCGACAGACTACAATGAGCAGTTCTTC
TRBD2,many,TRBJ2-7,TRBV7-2,CASSYRTSGGQIYEQYF,TGTGCCAGCAGCTACAGGACTAGCGGGGGGCAAATCTACGAGCAGTACTTC
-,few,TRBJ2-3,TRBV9,CASSDRWTDTQYF,TGTGCCAGCAGCGACCGGTGGACAGATACGCAGTATTTT
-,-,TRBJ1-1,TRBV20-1,CSARDHADGHTEAFF,TGCAGTGCTAGAGACCATGCCGACGGGCACACTGAAGCTTTCTTT
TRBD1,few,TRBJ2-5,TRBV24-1,CATSVIGQGFETQYF,TGTGCCACCAGTGTAATAGGACAGGGGTTTGAGACCCAGTACTTC
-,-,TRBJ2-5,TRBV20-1,CSANLKETQYF,TGCAGTGCTAACCTTAAAGAGACCCAGTACTTC
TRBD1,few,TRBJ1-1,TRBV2,CASSGTGRTEAFF,TGTGCCAGCAGTGGGACAGGGAGGACTGAAGCTTTCTTT
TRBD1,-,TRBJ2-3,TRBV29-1,CSSGQDRQYF,TGCAGCTCAGGACAGGATCGGCAGTATTTT
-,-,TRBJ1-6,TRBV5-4,CASSLAAGTNSPLHF,TGTGCCAGCAGCTTGGCGGCAGGGACGAATTCACCCCTCCACTTT
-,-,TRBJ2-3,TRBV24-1,CATSVEWADTQYF,TGTGCCACCAGTGTCGAGTGGGCAGATACGCAGTATTTT
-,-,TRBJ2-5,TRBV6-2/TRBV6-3,CASSYRGYQETQYF,TGTGCTAGCAGTTATCGGGGGTACCAAGAGACCCAGTACTTC
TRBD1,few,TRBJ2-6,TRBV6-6,CASSYSQGAVGANVLTF,TGTGCCAGCAGTTACTCGCAGGGGGCTGTGGGGGCCAACGTCCTGACTTTC
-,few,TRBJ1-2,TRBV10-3,CAISGQDYGYTF,TGTGCCATCAGTGGGCAGGACTATGGCTACACCTTC
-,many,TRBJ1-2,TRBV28,CASGQGPYGYTF,TGTGCCAGCGGTCAGGGACCCTATGGCTACACCTTC
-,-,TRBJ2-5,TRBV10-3,CAISESNEETQYF,TGTGCCATCAGTGAGTCCAACGAAGAGACCCAGTACTTC
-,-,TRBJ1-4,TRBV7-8,CASSFATGAWEKLFF,TGTGCCAGCAGCTTCGCCACCGGAGCGTGGGAAAAACTGTTTTTT
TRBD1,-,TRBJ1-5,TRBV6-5,CASSGQGVSQPQHF,TGTGCCAGCAGTGGACAGGGGGTAAGTCAGCCCCAGCATTTT
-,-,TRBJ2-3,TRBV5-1,CASSLVSSLQGNTQYF,TGCGCCAGCAGCTTGGTTAGCAGCCTACAGGGAAATACGCAGTATTTT